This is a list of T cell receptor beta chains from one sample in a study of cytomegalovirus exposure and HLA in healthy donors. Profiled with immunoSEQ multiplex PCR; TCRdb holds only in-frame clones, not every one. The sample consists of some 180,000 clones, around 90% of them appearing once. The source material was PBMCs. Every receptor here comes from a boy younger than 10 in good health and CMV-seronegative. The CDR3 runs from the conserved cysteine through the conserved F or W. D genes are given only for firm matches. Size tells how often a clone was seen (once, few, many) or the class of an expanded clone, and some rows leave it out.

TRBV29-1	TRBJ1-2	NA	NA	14	CSVSPRQALYGYTF	TGCAGCGTTTCACCGCGACAGGCTTTATATGGCTACACCTTC
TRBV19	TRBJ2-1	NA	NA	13	CASSIGGRPEQFF	TGTGCCAGTAGTATTGGAGGGAGGCCTGAGCAGTTCTTC
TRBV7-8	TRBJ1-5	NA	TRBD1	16	CASSSLDRDPNQPQHF	TGTGCCAGCAGCTCCCTGGACAGGGACCCCAATCAGCCCCAGCATTTT
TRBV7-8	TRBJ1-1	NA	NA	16	CASSLFNSRGGTEAFF	TGTGCCAGCAGCTTATTTAACAGTAGGGGCGGCACTGAAGCTTTCTTT
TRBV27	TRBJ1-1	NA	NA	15	CASSFGTPRNTEAFF	TGTGCCAGCAGTTTTGGGACACCCAGGAACACTGAAGCTTTCTTT
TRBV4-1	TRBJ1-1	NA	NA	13	CASSQVEETEAFF	TGCGCCAGCAGCCAAGTGGAGGAGACTGAAGCTTTCTTT
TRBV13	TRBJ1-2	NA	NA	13	CASSFLGGYGYTF	TGTGCCAGCAGCTTTTTGGGGGGCTATGGCTACACCTTC
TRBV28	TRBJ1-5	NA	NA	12	CASSAGVEPQHF	TGTGCCAGTTCTGCGGGAGTGGAGCCCCAGCATTTT
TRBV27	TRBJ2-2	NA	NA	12	CASSPPIGELFF	TGTGCCAGCAGTCCCCCTATCGGGGAGCTGTTTTTT
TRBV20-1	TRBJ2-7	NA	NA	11	CSARDMYEQYF	TGCAGTGCTAGGGACATGTACGAGCAGTACTTC
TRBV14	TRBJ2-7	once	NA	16	CASSQDWQDFGDEQYF	TGTGCCAGCAGCCAAGATTGGCAGGACTTCGGAGACGAGCAGTACTTC
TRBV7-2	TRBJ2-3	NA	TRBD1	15	CASRAGQGRADTQYF	TGTGCCAGCAGGGCTGGACAGGGGCGTGCAGATACGCAGTATTTT
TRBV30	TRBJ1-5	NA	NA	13	CAWSGTVNQPQHF	TGTGCCTGGAGTGGCACGGTTAATCAGCCCCAGCATTTT
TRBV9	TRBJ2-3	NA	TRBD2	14	CASSVGPGGDTQYF	TGTGCCAGCAGCGTAGGGCCGGGGGGGGATACGCAGTATTTT
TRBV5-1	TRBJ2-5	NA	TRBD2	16	CASSYNGRSPQETQYF	TGCGCCAGCAGCTACAACGGGAGGAGCCCCCAAGAGACCCAGTACTTC
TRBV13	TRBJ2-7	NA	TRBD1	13	CASGHTGGNEQYF	TGTGCCAGCGGTCACACAGGGGGGAACGAGCAGTACTTC
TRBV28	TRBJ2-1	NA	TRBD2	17	CASRSHPGGPSYNEQFF	TGTGCCAGCAGATCCCATCCGGGGGGGCCGTCCTACAATGAGCAGTTCTTC
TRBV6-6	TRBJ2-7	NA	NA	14	CASSLSGANYEQYF	TGTGCCAGCAGTTTGAGCGGAGCGAACTACGAGCAGTACTTC
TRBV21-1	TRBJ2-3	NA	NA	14	CASSRTGVTDTQYF	TGTGCCAGCAGCCGGACAGGGGTCACAGATACGCAGTATTTT
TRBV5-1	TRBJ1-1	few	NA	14	CASSPGVMNTEAFF	TGCGCCAGCAGCCCGGGGGTGATGAACACTGAAGCTTTCTTT
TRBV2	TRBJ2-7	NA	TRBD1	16	CASSEALLGQASPQYF	TGTGCCAGCAGTGAAGCGCTTCTGGGACAGGCCTCGCCGCAGTACTTC
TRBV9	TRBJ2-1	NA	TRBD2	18	CASSVQAFSGGAGNEQFF	TGTGCCAGCAGCGTACAAGCATTCAGCGGGGGGGCGGGGAATGAGCAGTTCTTC
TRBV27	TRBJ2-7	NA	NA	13	CASSPQGSYEQYF	TGTGCCAGCAGTCCCCAGGGCTCCTACGAGCAGTACTTC
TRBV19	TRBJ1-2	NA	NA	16	CASSIDLRGLGYGYTF	TGTGCCAGTAGTATAGATCTTCGGGGGTTAGGCTATGGCTACACCTTC
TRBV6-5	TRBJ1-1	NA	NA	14	CASSSGTLNTEAFF	TGTGCCAGCAGTTCCGGGACACTGAACACTGAAGCTTTCTTT
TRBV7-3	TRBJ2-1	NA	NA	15	CASSSDRSSYNEQFF	TGTGCCAGCAGCTCGGACAGAAGCTCCTACAATGAGCAGTTCTTC
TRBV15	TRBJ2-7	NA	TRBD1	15	CATSSRDRVKYEQYF	TGTGCCACCAGCAGCCGGGACAGGGTAAAGTACGAGCAGTACTTC
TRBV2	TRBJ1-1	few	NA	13	CASKEGVYGEAFF	TGTGCCAGCAAAGAAGGGGTATACGGTGAAGCTTTCTTT
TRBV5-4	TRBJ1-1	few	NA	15	CASSSLWGGDTEAFF	TGTGCCAGCAGCTCCCTGTGGGGAGGGGACACTGAAGCTTTCTTT
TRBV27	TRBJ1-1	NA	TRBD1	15	CASSARDRASTEAFF	TGTGCCAGCAGCGCCCGGGACAGGGCCAGCACTGAAGCTTTCTTT
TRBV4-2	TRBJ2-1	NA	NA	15	CASSQEGLSFGEQFF	TGTGCCAGCAGCCAAGAGGGGCTATCGTTCGGTGAGCAGTTCTTC
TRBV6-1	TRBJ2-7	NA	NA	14	CASSEARSGYEQYF	TGTGCCAGCAGTGAAGCTCGTAGCGGATACGAGCAGTACTTC
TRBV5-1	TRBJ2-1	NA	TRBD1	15	CASSSTGGLGSEQFF	TGCGCCAGCAGCTCCACAGGGGGCCTTGGTAGTGAGCAGTTCTTC
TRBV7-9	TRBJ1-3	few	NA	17	CASSLVQGNPSGNTIYF	TGTGCCAGCAGCTTAGTTCAGGGAAACCCCTCTGGAAACACCATATATTTT
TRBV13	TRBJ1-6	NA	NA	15	CASSGSADRDSPLHF	TGTGCCAGCAGCGGATCAGCGGACCGGGATTCACCCCTCCACTTT
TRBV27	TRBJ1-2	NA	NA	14	CASKSLLDNDGYTF	TGTGCCAGCAAGTCTCTCCTTGACAACGATGGCTACACCTTC
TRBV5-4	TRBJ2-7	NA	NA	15	CASSVQGVGIYEQYF	TGTGCCAGCAGCGTACAGGGTGTGGGGATCTACGAGCAGTACTTC
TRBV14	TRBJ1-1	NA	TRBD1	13	CASSQDRQGAAFF	TGTGCCAGCAGCCAAGACCGACAGGGGGCGGCTTTCTTT
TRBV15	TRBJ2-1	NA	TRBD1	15	CATSPDRGSYNEQFF	TGTGCCACCAGCCCCGACAGGGGCTCCTACAATGAGCAGTTCTTC
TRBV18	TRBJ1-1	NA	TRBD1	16	CASSPPRDRVYTEAFF	TGTGCCAGCTCACCACCCCGGGACAGGGTGTATACTGAAGCTTTCTTT
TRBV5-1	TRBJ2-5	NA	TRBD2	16	CASSPGGSGVQETQYF	TGCGCCAGCAGCCCCGGCGGGAGCGGGGTACAAGAGACCCAGTACTTC
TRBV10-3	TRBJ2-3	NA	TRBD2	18	CAISEPGTSGGQRDTQYF	TGTGCCATCAGTGAGCCCGGGACTAGCGGGGGGCAGAGAGATACGCAGTATTTT
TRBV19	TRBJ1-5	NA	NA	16	CASSIGGLPGNQPQHF	TGTGCCAGTAGTATAGGGGGACTCCCTGGCAATCAGCCCCAGCATTTT
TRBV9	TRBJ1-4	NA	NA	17	CASSVAGGAPTNEKLFF	TGTGCCAGCAGCGTAGCTGGGGGGGCGCCGACTAATGAAAAACTGTTTTTT
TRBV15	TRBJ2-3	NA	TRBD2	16	CATKRTSGTSTDTQYF	TGTGCCACCAAAAGGACTAGCGGAACTAGCACAGATACGCAGTATTTT
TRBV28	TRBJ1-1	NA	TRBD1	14	CASNDRGTNTEAFF	TGTGCCAGCAATGACAGGGGGACGAACACTGAAGCTTTCTTT
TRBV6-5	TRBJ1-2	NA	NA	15	CASKKGEGANYGYTF	TGTGCCAGCAAAAAGGGGGAAGGCGCTAACTATGGCTACACCTTC
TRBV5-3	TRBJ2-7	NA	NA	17	CARSFPRGDCRAYEQYF	TGTGCCAGAAGCTTCCCGCGGGGCGACTGTAGGGCCTACGAGCAGTACTTC
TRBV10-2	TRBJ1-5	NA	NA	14	CASSLDSYNQPQHF	TGCGCCAGCAGCCTAGACAGCTACAATCAGCCCCAGCATTTT
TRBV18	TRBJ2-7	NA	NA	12	CASSPLIYEQYF	TGTGCCAGCTCACCTCTAATCTACGAGCAGTACTTC
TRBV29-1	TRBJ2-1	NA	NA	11	CSAKRYNEQFF	TGCAGCGCTAAGCGGTACAATGAGCAGTTCTTC
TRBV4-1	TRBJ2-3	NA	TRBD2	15	CASMGLAGGPDTQYF	TGCGCCAGCATGGGCCTAGCGGGGGGGCCGGATACGCAGTATTTT
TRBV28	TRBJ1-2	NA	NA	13	CASSLGGDYGYTF	TGTGCCAGCAGTTTAGGGGGGGACTATGGCTACACCTTC
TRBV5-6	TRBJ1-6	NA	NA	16	CASSVTQGGYNSPLHF	TGTGCCAGCAGCGTGACACAGGGCGGCTATAATTCACCCCTCCACTTT
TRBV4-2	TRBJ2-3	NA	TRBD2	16	CASSQTSGGGTDTQYF	TGTGCCAGCAGCCAAACTAGCGGGGGGGGCACAGATACGCAGTATTTT
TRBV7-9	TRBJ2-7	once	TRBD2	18	CASSPRTSGGRFTYEQYF	TGTGCCAGCAGTCCAAGGACTAGCGGGGGCCGTTTCACCTACGAGCAGTACTTC